Ten or more counts support the clone carrying this T cell receptor (beta chain). These data belong to a study of T-cell reconstitution after alpha-beta-depleted transplantation in children. During its preparation, the TCRbeta library received unique molecular identifiers. TCRdb re-called the PCR reads with MiXCR, one entry per CDR3 protein. The sample consists of over 550,000 distinct CDR3 sequences, roughly 10% of them appearing once. V lost 5 bases and J lost 0, with 14 bases in between. CDR3 size: 16 residues. CDR1 is MNHNS and CDR2 is SASEGT in the germline V gene. The J gene is TRBJ2-1, the V gene TRBV6-1; D could derive from TRBD1 or TRBD2 (5 bases each). Sequenced here: PBMCs from the stem cell graft donor, sampled from the stem cell graft. This receptor was identified in a human donor who donated a stem cell graft to a child with acute myeloid leukemia. For the CDR3, the DNA is TGTGCCAGCAGTCGGACTTCAGGGATCTCCTACAATGAGCAGTTCTTC. This codes for CASSRTSGISYNEQFF.